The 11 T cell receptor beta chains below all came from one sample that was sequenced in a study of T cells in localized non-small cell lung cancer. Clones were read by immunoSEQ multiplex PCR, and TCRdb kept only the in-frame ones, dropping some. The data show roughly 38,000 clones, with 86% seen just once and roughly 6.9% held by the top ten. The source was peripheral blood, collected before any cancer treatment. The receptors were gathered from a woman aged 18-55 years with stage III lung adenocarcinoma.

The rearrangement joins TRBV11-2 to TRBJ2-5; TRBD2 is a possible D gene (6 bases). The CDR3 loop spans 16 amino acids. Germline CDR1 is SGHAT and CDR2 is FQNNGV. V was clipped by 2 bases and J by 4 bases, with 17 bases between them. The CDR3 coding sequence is TGTGCCAGCAGCTTAAACCTCGGGGGAAGAGGAGAGACCCAGTACTTC. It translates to CASSLNLGGRGETQYF.

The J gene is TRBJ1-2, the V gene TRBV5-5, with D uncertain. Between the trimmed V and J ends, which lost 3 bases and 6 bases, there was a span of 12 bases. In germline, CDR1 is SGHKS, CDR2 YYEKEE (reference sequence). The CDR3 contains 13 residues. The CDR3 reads CASSSPGMDGYTF. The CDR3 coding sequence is TGTGCCAGCAGCTCACCCGGGATGGATGGCTACACCTTC. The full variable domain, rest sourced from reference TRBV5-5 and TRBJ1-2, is DAGVTQSPTHLIKTRGQQVTLRCSPISGHKSVSWYQQVLGQGPQFIFQYYEKEERGRGNFPDRFSARQFPNYSSELNVNALLLGDSALYLCASSSPGMDGYTFGSGTRLTVV.

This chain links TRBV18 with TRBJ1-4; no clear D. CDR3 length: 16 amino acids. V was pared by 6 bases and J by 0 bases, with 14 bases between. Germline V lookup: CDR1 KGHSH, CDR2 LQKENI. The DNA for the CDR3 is TGTGCCAGCTCGCCCCGAGACCCTGCAACTAATGAAAAACTGTTTTTT. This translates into CASSPRDPATNEKLFF. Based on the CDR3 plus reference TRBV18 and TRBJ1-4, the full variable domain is NAGVMQNPRHLVRRRGQEARLRCSPMKGHSHVYWYRQLPEEGLKFMVYLQKENIIDESGMPKERFSAEFPKEGPSILRIQQVVRGDSAAYFCASSPRDPATNEKLFFGSGTQLSVL.

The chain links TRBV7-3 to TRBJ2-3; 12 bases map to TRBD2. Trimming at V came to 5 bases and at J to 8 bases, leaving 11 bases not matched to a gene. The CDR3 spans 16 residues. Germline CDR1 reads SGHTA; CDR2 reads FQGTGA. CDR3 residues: CASSIPTSGGNGTQYF. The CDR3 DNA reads TGTGCCAGCAGCATACCGACTAGCGGGGGAAATGGTACGCAGTATTTT.

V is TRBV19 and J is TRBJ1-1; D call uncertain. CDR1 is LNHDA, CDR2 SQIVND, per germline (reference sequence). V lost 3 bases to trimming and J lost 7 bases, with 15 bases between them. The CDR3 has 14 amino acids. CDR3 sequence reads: CASSIRTEKLEAFF. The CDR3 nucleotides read TGTGCCAGTAGTATTCGCACAGAAAAGCTTGAAGCTTTCTTT. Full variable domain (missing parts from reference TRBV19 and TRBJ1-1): DGGITQSPKYLFRKEGQNVTLSCEQNLNHDAMYWYRQDPGQGLRLIYYSQIVNDFQKGDIAEGYSVSREKKESFPLTVTSAQKNPTAFYLCASSIRTEKLEAFFGQGTRLTVV.

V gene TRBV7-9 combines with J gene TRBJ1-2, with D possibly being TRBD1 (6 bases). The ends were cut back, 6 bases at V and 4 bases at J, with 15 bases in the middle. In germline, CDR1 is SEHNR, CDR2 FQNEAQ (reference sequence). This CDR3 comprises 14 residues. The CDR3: CASSHPGEFYGYTF. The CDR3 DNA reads TGTGCCAGCAGTCATCCAGGGGAGTTCTATGGCTACACCTTC.

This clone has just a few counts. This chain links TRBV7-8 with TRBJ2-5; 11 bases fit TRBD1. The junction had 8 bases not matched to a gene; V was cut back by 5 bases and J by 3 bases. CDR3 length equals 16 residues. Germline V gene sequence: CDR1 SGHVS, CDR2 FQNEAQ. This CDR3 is CASSLIRTGGEETQYF. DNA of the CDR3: TGTGCCAGCAGCCTGATACGGACAGGGGGCGAAGAGACCCAGTACTTC.

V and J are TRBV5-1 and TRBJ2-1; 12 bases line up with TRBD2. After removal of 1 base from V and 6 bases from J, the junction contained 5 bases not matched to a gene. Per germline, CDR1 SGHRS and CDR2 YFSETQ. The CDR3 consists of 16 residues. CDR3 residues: CASSLMASGGANEQFF. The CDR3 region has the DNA TGCGCCAGCAGCTTGATGGCTAGCGGGGGGGCCAATGAGCAGTTCTTC. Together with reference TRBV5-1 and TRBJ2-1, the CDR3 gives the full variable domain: KAGVTQTPRYLIKTRGQQVTLSCSPISGHRSVSWYQQTPGQGLQFLFEYFSETQRNKGNFPGRFSGRQFSNSRSEMNVSTLELGDSALYLCASSLMASGGANEQFFGPGTRLTVL.

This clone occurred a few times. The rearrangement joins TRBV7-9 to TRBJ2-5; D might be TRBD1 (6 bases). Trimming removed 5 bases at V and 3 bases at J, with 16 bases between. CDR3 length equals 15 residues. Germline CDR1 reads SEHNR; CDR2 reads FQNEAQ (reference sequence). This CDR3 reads CASSIRRGREETQYF. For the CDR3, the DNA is TGTGCCAGCAGCATTCGCAGGGGTCGGGAAGAGACCCAGTACTTC.

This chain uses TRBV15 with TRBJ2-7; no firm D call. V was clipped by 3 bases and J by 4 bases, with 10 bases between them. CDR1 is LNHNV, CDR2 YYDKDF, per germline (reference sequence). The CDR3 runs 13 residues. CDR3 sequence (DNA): TGTGCCACCAGCAGGCAAGACGGGTACGAGCAGTACTTC. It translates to CATSRQDGYEQYF.

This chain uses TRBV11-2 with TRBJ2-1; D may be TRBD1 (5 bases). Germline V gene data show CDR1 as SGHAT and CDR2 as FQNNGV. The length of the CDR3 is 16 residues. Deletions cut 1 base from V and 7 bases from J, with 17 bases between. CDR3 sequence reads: CASSLVLGALLNEQFF. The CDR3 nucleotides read TGTGCCAGCAGCTTAGTGCTAGGGGCTTTATTAAATGAGCAGTTCTTC.